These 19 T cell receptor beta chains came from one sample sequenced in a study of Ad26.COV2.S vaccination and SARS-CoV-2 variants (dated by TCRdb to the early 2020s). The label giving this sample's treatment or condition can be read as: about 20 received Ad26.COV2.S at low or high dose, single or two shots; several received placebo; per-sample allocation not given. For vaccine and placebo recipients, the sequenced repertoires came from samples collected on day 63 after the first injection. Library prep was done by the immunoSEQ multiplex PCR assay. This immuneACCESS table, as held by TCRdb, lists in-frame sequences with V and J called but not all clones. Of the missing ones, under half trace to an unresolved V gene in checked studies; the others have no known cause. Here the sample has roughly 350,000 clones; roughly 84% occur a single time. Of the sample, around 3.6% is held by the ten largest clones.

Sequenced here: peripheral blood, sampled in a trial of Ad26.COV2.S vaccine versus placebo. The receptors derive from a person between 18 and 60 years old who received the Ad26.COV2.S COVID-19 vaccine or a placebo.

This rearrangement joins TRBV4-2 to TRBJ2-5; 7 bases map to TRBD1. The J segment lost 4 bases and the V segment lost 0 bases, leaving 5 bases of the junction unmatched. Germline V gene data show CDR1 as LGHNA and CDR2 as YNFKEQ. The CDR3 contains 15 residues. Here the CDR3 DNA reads TGTGCCAGCAGCCAAGACTACAGGGGACGAGAGACCCAGTACTTC. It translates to CASSQDYRGRETQYF.

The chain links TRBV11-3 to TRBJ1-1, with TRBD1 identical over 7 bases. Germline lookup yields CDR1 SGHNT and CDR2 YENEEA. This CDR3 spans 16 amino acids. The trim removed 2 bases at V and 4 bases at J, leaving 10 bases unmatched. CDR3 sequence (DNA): TGTGCCAGCAGCTTATCGGGAGGGGGCAAAGCCACTGAAGCTTTCTTT. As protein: CASSLSGGGKATEAFF.

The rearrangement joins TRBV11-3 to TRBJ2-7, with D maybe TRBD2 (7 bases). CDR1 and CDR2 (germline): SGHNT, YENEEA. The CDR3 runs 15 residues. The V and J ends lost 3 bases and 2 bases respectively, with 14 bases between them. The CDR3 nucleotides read TGTGCCAGCAGCTTTGGGGGGGCCGGAACCTACGAGCAGTACTTC. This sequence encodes CASSFGGAGTYEQYF.

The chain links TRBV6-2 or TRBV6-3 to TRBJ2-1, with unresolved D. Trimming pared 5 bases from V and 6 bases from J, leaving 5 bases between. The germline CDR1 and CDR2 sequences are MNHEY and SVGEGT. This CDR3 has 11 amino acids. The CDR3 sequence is CASSNFNEQFF. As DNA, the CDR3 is TGTGCCAGCAGTAACTTCAATGAGCAGTTCTTC.

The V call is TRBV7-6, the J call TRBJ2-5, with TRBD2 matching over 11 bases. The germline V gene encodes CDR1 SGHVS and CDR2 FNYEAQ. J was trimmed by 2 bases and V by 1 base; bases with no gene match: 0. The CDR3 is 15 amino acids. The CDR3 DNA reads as TGTGCCAGCAGCTTAGGACTAGCGGGACAAGAGACCCAGTACTTC. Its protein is CASSLGLAGQETQYF.

CDR3 bases: TGTGCCTGGTCCCGACAGTACAATGAGCAGTTCTTC. Translation gives CAWSRQYNEQFF. The chain is built from TRBV30 and TRBJ2-1; D is perhaps TRBD1 (5 bases). With 5 bases removed from V and 4 bases from J, the gap between germline ends came to 9 bases. Germline lookup yields CDR1 GTSNPN and CDR2 SVGIG (reference sequence). The CDR3 sequence is 12 residues long.

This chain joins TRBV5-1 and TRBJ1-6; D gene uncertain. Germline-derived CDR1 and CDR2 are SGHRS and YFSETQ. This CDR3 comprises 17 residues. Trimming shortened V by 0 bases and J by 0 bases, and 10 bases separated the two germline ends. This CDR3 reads CASSLDLLSSYNSPLHF. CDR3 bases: TGCGCCAGCAGCTTGGACTTGCTAAGCTCCTATAATTCACCCCTCCACTTT. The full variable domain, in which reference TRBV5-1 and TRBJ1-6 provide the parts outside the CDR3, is KAGVTQTPRYLIKTRGQQVTLSCSPISGHRSVSWYQQTPGQGLQFLFEYFSETQRNKGNFPGRFSGRQFSNSRSEMNVSTLELGDSALYLCASSLDLLSSYNSPLHFGNGTRLTVT.

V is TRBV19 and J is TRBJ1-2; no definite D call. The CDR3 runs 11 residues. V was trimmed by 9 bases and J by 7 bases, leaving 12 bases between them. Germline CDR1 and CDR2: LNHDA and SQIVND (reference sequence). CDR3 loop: CASGPFGGYTF. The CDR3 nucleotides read TGTGCCAGCGGCCCCTTTGGTGGCTACACCTTC. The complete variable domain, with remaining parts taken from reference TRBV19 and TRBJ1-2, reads DGGITQSPKYLFRKEGQNVTLSCEQNLNHDAMYWYRQDPGQGLRLIYYSQIVNDFQKGDIAEGYSVSREKKESFPLTVTSAQKNPTAFYLCASGPFGGYTFGSGTRLTVV.

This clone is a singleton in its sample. Here the CDR3 reads CATSEREKGYEQYF. The CDR3, as DNA: TGTGCCACCAGTGAGAGGGAGAAGGGGTACGAGCAGTACTTC. This chain links TRBV24-1 with TRBJ2-7; tentatively, D is TRBD1 or TRBD2 (5 bases each). CDR1 and CDR2 (germline): KGHDR, SFDVKD. The CDR3 has 14 amino acids. Trimming shortened V by 4 bases and J by 4 bases, and 13 bases separated the two germline ends.

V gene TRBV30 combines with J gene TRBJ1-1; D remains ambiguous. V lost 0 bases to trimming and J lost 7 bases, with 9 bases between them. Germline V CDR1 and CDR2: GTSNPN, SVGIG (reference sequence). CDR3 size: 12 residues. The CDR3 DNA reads TGTGCCTGGAGTGTAAATGGATTTGAAGCTTTCTTT. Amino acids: CAWSVNGFEAFF.

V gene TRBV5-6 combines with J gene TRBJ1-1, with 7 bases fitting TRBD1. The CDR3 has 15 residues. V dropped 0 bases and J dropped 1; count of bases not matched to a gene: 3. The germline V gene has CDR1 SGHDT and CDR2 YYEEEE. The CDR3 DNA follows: TGTGCCAGCAGCTTGGGGGCAGGGGGGAACACTGAAGCTTTCTTT. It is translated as CASSLGAGGNTEAFF.

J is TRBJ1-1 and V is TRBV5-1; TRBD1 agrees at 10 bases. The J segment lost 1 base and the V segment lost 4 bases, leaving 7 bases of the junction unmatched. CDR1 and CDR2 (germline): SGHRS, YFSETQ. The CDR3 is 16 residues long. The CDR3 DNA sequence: TGCGCCAGCAGCACGGGACAGGGGAAAAGGAACACTGAAGCTTTCTTT. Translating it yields CASSTGQGKRNTEAFF.

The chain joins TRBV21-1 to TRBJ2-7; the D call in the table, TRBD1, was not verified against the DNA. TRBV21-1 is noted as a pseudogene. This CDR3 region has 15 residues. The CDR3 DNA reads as TGTGCCAGCAGCAAAGAAGGGGCCAGCTCCTACGAGCAGTACTTC. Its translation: CASSKEGASSYEQYF.

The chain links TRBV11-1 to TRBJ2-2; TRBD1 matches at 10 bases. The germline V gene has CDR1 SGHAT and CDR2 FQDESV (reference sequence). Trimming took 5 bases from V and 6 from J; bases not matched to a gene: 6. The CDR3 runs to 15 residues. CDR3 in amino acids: CASSVGQGLPGELFF. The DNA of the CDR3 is TGTGCCAGCAGCGTGGGACAGGGGTTACCCGGGGAGCTGTTTTTT.

The CDR3 nucleotides are TGTGCCAGCAGCTTAAGCAGGGACAGCACAGATACGCAGTATTTT. Translated, it gives CASSLSRDSTDTQYF. The chain couples TRBV7-3 to TRBJ2-3, with D possibly called TRBD1 or TRBD2 (5 bases each). This CDR3 has 15 residues. CDR1 and CDR2 from the germline V gene are SGHTA and FQGTGA. Trimming left V 1 base short and J 0 bases short, with 8 bases between.

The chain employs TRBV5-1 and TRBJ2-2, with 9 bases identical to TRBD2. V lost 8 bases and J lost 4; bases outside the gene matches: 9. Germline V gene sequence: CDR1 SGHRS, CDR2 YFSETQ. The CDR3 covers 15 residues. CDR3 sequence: CASNPSGDRTGELFF. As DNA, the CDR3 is TGCGCCAGTAATCCTAGCGGGGACCGCACCGGGGAGCTGTTTTTT. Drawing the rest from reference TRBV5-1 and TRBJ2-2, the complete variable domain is KAGVTQTPRYLIKTRGQQVTLSCSPISGHRSVSWYQQTPGQGLQFLFEYFSETQRNKGNFPGRFSGRQFSNSRSEMNVSTLELGDSALYLCASNPSGDRTGELFFGEGSRLTVL.

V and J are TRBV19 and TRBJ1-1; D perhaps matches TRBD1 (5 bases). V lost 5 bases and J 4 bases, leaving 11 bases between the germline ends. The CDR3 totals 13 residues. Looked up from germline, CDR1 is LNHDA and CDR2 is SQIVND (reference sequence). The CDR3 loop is CASSPDSSTEAFF. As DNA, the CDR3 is TGTGCCAGTAGTCCCGACAGCTCCACTGAAGCTTTCTTT.

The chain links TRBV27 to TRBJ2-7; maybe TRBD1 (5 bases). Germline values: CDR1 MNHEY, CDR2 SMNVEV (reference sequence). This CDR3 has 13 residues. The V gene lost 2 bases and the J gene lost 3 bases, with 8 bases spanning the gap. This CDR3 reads CASSLGQIYEQYF. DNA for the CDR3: TGTGCCAGCAGTTTAGGACAAATCTACGAGCAGTACTTC.

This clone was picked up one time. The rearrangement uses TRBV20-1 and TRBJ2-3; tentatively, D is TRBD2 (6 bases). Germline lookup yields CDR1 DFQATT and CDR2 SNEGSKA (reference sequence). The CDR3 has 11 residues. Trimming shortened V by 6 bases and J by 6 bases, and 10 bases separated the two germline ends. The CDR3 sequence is CSARRGDTQYF. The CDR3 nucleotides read TGCAGTGCACGTCGGGGGGATACGCAGTATTTT.